The present T cell receptor (beta chain) was sequenced within a study of blood T cell repertoires in COVID-19. TCRdb keeps only in-frame clones here, not all; method: immunoSEQ multiplex PCR. The sample comprises 100,000 or so clones, around 90% of which are singletons, and around 6.9% rests with the top ten. Germline CDR1 and CDR2: GTSNPN and SVGIG (reference sequence). CDR3 length equals 11 residues. The germline V and J ends were trimmed by 4 bases and 5 bases, with 8 bases remaining between them. This sequence joins TRBV30 and TRBJ2-5; maybe TRBD2 (5 bases). The receptor comes from a woman in her fifties or sixties with acute or convalescent COVID-19. Sequences were obtained from peripheral blood. The CDR3 here is CAWMRRETQYF. The CDR3, as DNA: TGTGCCTGGATGCGGAGGGAGACCCAGTACTTC. The whole variable domain, filled in from reference TRBV30 and TRBJ2-5, reads SQTIHQWPATLVQPVGSPLSLECTVEGTSNPNLYWYRQAAGRGLQLLFYSVGIGQISSEVPQNLSASRPQDRQFILSSKKLLLSDSGFYLCAWMRRETQYFGPGTRLLVL.